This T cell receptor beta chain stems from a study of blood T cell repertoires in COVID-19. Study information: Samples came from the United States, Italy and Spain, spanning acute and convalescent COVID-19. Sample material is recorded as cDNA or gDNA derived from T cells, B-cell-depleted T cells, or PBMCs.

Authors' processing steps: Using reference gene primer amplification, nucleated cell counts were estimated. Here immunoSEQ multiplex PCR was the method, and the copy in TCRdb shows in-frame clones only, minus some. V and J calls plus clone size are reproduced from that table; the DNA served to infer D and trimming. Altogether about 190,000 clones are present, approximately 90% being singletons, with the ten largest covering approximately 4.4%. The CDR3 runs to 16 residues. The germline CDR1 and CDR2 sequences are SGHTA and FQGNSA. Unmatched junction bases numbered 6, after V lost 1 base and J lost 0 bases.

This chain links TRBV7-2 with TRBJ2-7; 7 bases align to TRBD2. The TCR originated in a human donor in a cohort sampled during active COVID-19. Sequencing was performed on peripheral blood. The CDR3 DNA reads TGTGCCAGCAGCTTAGACGCGGGGGTGAGCTCCTACGAGCAGTACTTC. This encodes CASSLDAGVSSYEQYF.